The 23 T cell receptor beta chains below all came from one sample that was sequenced in a study of blood T cells in healthy people across ages. Combining a sample-barcoded 5' primer with a J-beta primer mix, a second PCR ran for roughly 7 to 11 cycles. TCRdb redid the calling of the 5' RACE reads with MiXCR, one entry per CDR3 protein. Here the sample spans over 1.5 million distinct CDR3 sequences, 49% being singletons. The sample comprised blood. These receptors all stem from a woman in her thirties or forties in good health.

The J gene is TRBJ2-4, the V gene TRBV28; D may be TRBD1 (5 bases). The DNA end is a closer match to TRBJ2-7, so the J assignment may be wrong. The CDR3 totals 14 residues. Germline V CDR1 and CDR2: MDHEN, SYDVKM. The CDR3 region has the DNA TGTGCCAGCAGTTTACCCTCACGACAGTTCGAGCAGTACTTC. Translated, it gives CASSLPSRQFEQYF.

This chain links TRBV28 with TRBJ2-6; D is unresolved. Germline loops: CDR1 MDHEN, CDR2 SYDVKM. Trimming took off 6 bases at V and 3 bases at J, with 18 bases between the two ends. This CDR3 is 17 amino acids long. Here the CDR3 reads CASSPTRAGYGANVLTF. The CDR3 bases are TGTGCCAGCAGCCCAACTCGGGCCGGGTATGGGGCCAACGTCCTGACTTTC.

The gene calls are TRBV28 and TRBJ2-7; 9 bases match TRBD2. The junction had 7 bases not matched to a gene; V was cut back by 8 bases and J by 2 bases. From germline, CDR1 is MDHEN and CDR2 SYDVKM. This CDR3 is built from 14 residues. The CDR3: CASLTSGRTYEQYF. The CDR3 DNA reads TGTGCCAGCCTAACTAGCGGGCGGACCTACGAGCAGTACTTC.

In its sample, this clonotype was seen a few times. The chain joins TRBV7-2 to TRBJ1-2, with a possible D match to TRBD1 (5 bases). CDR1 SGHTA and CDR2 FQGNSA come from the germline V gene. The V and J ends lost 4 bases and 8 bases respectively, with 14 bases between them. This CDR3 comprises 13 residues. The CDR3 DNA is TGTGCCAGCAGCTCATCCGGGGCCTGGGGCTACACCTTC. Its protein is CASSSSGAWGYTF.

CDR3 nucleotide sequence: TGCAGTGCTAGAACCGGGACAGGGCACCAGCCCCAGCATTTT. Translation: CSARTGTGHQPQHF. The genes are TRBV20-1 and TRBJ1-5; TRBD1 agrees at 9 bases. The V gene end was trimmed by 2 bases and the J gene end by 7 bases; junction bases not matched to a gene: 6. CDR3 size: 14 residues. The germline V gene encodes CDR1 DFQATT and CDR2 SNEGSKA (reference sequence).

The chain uses TRBV3-1 and TRBJ2-3, with D perhaps matching TRBD1 (6 bases). Trimming took off 4 bases at V and 1 base at J, with 15 bases between the two ends. The CDR3 contains 16 residues. Germline-derived CDR1 and CDR2 are LGHDT and YNNKEL (reference sequence). CDR3 residues: CASSREPGHRTDTQYF. CDR3 DNA sequence: TGTGCCAGCAGCCGAGAACCGGGACACCGCACAGATACGCAGTATTTT.

This rearrangement joins TRBV5-6 to TRBJ2-7; possible D gene TRBD1, 6 bases. This CDR3 comprises 12 residues. Trimming cost V 0 bases and J 11 bases, with 12 bases left between them. Germline V CDR1 and CDR2: SGHDT, YYEEEE. CDR3 amino acids: CASSLAGQREYF. CDR3 DNA sequence: TGTGCCAGCAGCTTGGCGGGACAACGGGAGTACTTC.

The chain carries TRBV4-3 and TRBJ2-3; TRBD1 aligns across 8 bases. The CDR3 sequence is 16 residues long. The germline V gene encodes CDR1 LGHNA and CDR2 YSLEER. Germline trimming cut 3 bases from V and 1 base from J; bases unmatched to any gene: 6. The CDR3 here is CASSQGGQGGTDTQYF. Here the CDR3 DNA reads TGCGCCAGCAGCCAGGGAGGACAGGGTGGCACAGATACGCAGTATTTT.

V usage is TRBV6-2 or TRBV6-3 and J usage is TRBJ2-1, with a tentative D call TRBD2 (5 bases). V lost 2 bases, J lost 4 bases, and 21 bases lay in between. From germline, CDR1 is MNHEY and CDR2 SVGEGT. There are 18 residues in the CDR3. CDR3 nucleotide sequence: TGTGCCAGCAGTTACAATCCGGGCGAGGACTCGATATACAATGAGCAGTTCTTC. This encodes CASSYNPGEDSIYNEQFF.

This clonotype was observed a few times. The chain links TRBV6-2 or TRBV6-3 to TRBJ2-3; TRBD1 is a possible D gene (5 bases). V was pared by 7 bases and J by 1 base, with 9 bases between. The CDR3 has 13 residues. Germline lookup yields CDR1 MNHEY and CDR2 SVGEGT. CDR3 nucleotides: TGTGCCAGCACCCCCAGGGGCACAGATACGCAGTATTTT. Translation: CASTPRGTDTQYF.

The genes are TRBV29-1 and TRBJ2-3; 7 bases agree with TRBD1. The CDR3 length is 14 residues. Per germline, CDR1 SQVTM and CDR2 ANQGSEA. V dropped 7 bases and J dropped 6; count of bases not matched to a gene: 13. CDR3 in amino acids: CSARGPTGWDTQYF. As DNA, the CDR3 is TGCAGCGCCCGGGGCCCGACAGGGTGGGATACGCAGTATTTT.

This chain uses TRBV4-3 with TRBJ2-5, with a tentative D call TRBD2 (6 bases). Germline V gene lookup returns CDR1 LGHNA and CDR2 YSLEER. The CDR3 covers 13 residues. V lost 0 bases and J 11 bases, leaving 13 bases between the germline ends. The chain's CDR3 is CASSQDRGMGQYF. The CDR3 nucleotides are TGCGCCAGCAGCCAAGATCGGGGGATGGGGCAGTACTTC.

This clonotype is a singleton in its sample. This chain joins TRBV27 and TRBJ1-5; D is perhaps TRBD1 (5 bases). Trimming removed 1 base at V and 2 bases at J, with 9 bases between. This CDR3 has 15 residues. From germline, CDR1 is MNHEY and CDR2 SMNVEV (reference sequence). CDR3 coding DNA: TGTGCCAGCAGTTTATTGTCAGGGCGCAATCAGCCCCAGCATTTT. Its translation: CASSLLSGRNQPQHF.

This clonotype was observed a few times. V is TRBV9 and J is TRBJ2-7; perhaps TRBD1 as D (6 bases). The better agreement between TRBJ2-5 and the DNA end casts doubt on the J call. The V gene's germline CDR1 is SGDLS and CDR2 YYNGEE. The CDR3 totals 12 residues. In nucleotides, the CDR3 is TGTGCCAGCAGCGTGACAGGAGGGACCCAGTACTTC. Its translation is CASSVTGGTQYF.

The table lists this clonotype with a few counts. V and J are TRBV6-5 and TRBJ2-1; D may match TRBD1 or TRBD2 (6 bases each). The CDR3 has 15 amino acids. From germline, CDR1 is MNHEY and CDR2 SVGAGI. Trimming stripped 3 bases from V and 8 bases from J, with 17 bases between. The CDR3 coding sequence is TGTGCCAGCAGTTATAGCCGGGGGCCTGGTGATGAGCAGTTCTTC. Its translation: CASSYSRGPGDEQFF.

This clonotype was observed a handful of times. The gene calls are TRBV12-3 or TRBV12-4 and TRBJ2-3; D remains ambiguous. V lost 5 bases to trimming and J lost 6 bases, with 6 bases between them. The CDR3 is 11 residues long. CDR3 in amino acids: CASSIVDTQYF. The CDR3, as DNA: TGTGCCAGCAGTATAGTGGATACGCAGTATTTT.

The genes are TRBV4-3 and TRBJ1-2, with D possibly matching TRBD1 (6 bases). CDR3 length: 15 residues. V was pared by 0 bases and J by 7 bases, with 15 bases between. The germline CDR1 and CDR2 sequences are LGHNA and YSLEER. The CDR3 DNA follows: TGCGCCAGCAGCCAAGATTCAGGGGACTATTTTGGCTACACCTTC. This codes for CASSQDSGDYFGYTF.

This clonotype was picked up one time. V is TRBV28 and J is TRBJ1-1, with D unresolved. Deletions cut 5 bases from V and 4 bases from J, with 14 bases between. The CDR3 length is 14 residues. Germline V gene lookup returns CDR1 MDHEN and CDR2 SYDVKM. Here the CDR3 DNA reads TGTGCCAGCAGTCCGACTATGGTGGTCACTGAAGCTTTCTTT. This gives the protein CASSPTMVVTEAFF.

The chain joins TRBV28 to TRBJ1-4; 8 nucleotides agree with TRBD1. CDR3 length: 15 amino acids. V was pared by 6 bases and J by 6 bases, with 9 bases of the junction left unmatched. Germline CDR1 MDHEN, CDR2 SYDVKM. CDR3 residues: CASSLGQGAHEKLFF. CDR3 nucleotide sequence: TGTGCCAGCAGCCTGGGGCAGGGGGCACATGAAAAACTGTTTTTT.

DNA of the CDR3: TGTGCCAGCAGTTTTATTGGGGGGTTCCCTAGCACAGATACGCAGTATTTT. Protein: CASSFIGGFPSTDTQYF. The rearrangement joins TRBV27 to TRBJ2-3; D possibly corresponds to TRBD2 (6 bases). The CDR3 totals 17 residues. Trimming took 3 bases from V and 0 from J, leaving 16 bases between them. Germline CDR1 is MNHEY and CDR2 is SMNVEV (reference sequence).

The rearrangement joins TRBV6-5 to TRBJ1-1; 9 bases fit TRBD1. Germline V gene data show CDR1 as MNHEY and CDR2 as SVGAGI. The trim removed 4 bases at V and 11 bases at J, leaving 8 bases unmatched. The CDR3 has 13 residues. CDR3 residues: CASSLGTGRTAFF. CDR3 in DNA: TGTGCCAGCAGTTTGGGGACAGGGAGAACGGCTTTCTTT.

This chain links TRBV20-1 with TRBJ1-5; D remains ambiguous. The CDR3 loop spans 13 amino acids. V was pared by 0 bases and J by 5 bases, with 8 bases between. Germline CDR1 and CDR2: DFQATT and SNEGSKA (reference sequence). The CDR3 DNA follows: TGCAGTGCTAGAGAGGGGTCCTATCAGCCCCAGCATTTT. It specifies CSAREGSYQPQHF.

This clonotype turned up a few times. The rearrangement links TRBV9 to TRBJ2-5; D may be TRBD2 (6 bases). V lost 3 bases and J 0 bases, leaving 15 bases between the germline ends. CDR3 length: 16 amino acids. CDR1 SGDLS and CDR2 YYNGEE come from the germline V gene. CDR3 sequence reads: CASSAPGRPNQETQYF. In DNA form, the CDR3 reads TGTGCCAGCAGCGCCCCAGGGAGGCCCAACCAAGAGACCCAGTACTTC.